This entry concerns a single T cell receptor (beta chain). V shed 2 bases and J 5 bases; nucleotides not matched to a gene: 6. There are 16 residues in the CDR3. Germline CDR1 and CDR2: LNHNV and YYDKDF (reference sequence). The data are from a study of CD8+CD57+ T cells in acquired aplastic anemia. The use of genomic DNA as template underpinned the TCR beta VDJ and CDR3 profiling. TCRdb ran MiXCR on the reads and lists one entry per CDR3 protein. The table includes fewer than 250,000 distinct CDR3 sequences, less than 65% detected once. The receptor was isolated from a human donor in good health, serving as a control. The sequencing sample was made of sorted CD4+, CD8+, or CD8+CD57+ T cells (not recorded which) from PBMCs. The genes are TRBV15 and TRBJ2-2; TRBD2 aligns across 9 bases. In DNA form, the CDR3 reads TGTGCCACCAGCAGACTTAGCGGGAGAGTGACCGGGGAGCTGTTTTTT. Its protein is CATSRLSGRVTGELFF.